A single T cell receptor (beta chain) is shown here with its context. As yet, its antigen is unknown. Using its own MiXCR run on the PCR reads, TCRdb lists one record per CDR3 protein. This repertoire shows tens of thousands of distinct CDR3 sequences, around 50% found once; its top ten account for 1% to 1.2%. The source of the sample is a study of vaccination and CD4 T cells after COVID-19. The CDR3 has 15 amino acids. Looked up from germline, CDR1 is SGHTA and CDR2 is FQGTGA. J lost 6 bases, V lost 5 bases, and 5 bases had no gene match. General study points: The great majority, 304 of 307 vaccine-specific clones, proved spike mono-reactive in convalescent patients.

The V and J genes are TRBV7-3 and TRBJ2-1, with 12 positions matching TRBD2. The clonotype comes from a human donor who had recovered from COVID-19. The specimen comprised CD4+ T cells from blood, sampled before SARS-CoV-2 vaccination. The CDR3 protein is CASSRLAGAFNEQFF. CDR3 in DNA: TGTGCCAGCAGCCGACTAGCGGGAGCTTTCAATGAGCAGTTCTTC.